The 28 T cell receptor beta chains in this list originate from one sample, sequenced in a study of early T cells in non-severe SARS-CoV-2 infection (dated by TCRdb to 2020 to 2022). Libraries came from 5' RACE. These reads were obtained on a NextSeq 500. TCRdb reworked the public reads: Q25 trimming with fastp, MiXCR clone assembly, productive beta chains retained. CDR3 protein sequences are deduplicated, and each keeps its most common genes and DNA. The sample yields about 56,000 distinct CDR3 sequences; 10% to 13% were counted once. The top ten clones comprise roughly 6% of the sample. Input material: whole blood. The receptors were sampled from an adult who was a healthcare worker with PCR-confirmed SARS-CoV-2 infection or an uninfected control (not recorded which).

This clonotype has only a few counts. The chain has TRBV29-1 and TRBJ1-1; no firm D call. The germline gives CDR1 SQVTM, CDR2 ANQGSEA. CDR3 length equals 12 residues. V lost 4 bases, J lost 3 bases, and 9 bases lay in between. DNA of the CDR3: TGCAGCGTTGGCCCGGGCGACACTGAAGCTTTCTTT. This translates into CSVGPGDTEAFF. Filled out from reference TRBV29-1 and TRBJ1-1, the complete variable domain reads SAVISQKPSRDICQRGTSLTIQCQVDSQVTMMFWYRQQPGQSLTLIATANQGSEATYESGFVIDKFPISRPNLTFSTLTVSNMSPEDSSIYLCSVGPGDTEAFFGQGTRLTVV.

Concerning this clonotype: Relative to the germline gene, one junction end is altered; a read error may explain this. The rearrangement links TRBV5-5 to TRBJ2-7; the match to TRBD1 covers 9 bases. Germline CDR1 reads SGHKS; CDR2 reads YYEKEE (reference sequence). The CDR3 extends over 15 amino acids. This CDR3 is CASSLDRGPRYEQYF. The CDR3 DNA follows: TGTGCCAGCAGTTTGGACAGGGGACCGCGATACGAGCAGTACTTC.

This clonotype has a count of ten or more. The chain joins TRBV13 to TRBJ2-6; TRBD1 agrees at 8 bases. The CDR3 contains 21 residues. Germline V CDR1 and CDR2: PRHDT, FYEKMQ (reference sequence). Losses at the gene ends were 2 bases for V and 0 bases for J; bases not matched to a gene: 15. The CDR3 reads CASSLSFSVGQGLSGANVLTF. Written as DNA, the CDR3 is TGTGCCAGCAGCTTATCGTTCTCGGTCGGACAGGGTCTCTCTGGGGCCAACGTCCTGACTTTC.

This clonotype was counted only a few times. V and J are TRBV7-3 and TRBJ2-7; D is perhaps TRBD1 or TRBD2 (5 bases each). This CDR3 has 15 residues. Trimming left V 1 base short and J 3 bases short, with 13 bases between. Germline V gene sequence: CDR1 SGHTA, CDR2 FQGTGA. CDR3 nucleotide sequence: TGTGCCAGCAGCTTAATGGGGGAACAGGTCTACGAGCAGTACTTC. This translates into CASSLMGEQVYEQYF.

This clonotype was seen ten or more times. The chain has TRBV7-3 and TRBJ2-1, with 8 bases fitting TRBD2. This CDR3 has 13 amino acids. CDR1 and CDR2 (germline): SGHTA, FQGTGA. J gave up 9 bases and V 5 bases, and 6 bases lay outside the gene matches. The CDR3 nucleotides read TGTGCCAGCAGCCCCGTGGCGGGAGGTGAGCAGTTCTTC. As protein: CASSPVAGGEQFF.

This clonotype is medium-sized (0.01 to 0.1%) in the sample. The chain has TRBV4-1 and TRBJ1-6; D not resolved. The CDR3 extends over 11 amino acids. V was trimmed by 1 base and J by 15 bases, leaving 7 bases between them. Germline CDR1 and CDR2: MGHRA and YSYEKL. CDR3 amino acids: CASSQGGFLHF. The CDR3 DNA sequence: TGCGCCAGCAGCCAAGGGGGATTCCTCCACTTT.

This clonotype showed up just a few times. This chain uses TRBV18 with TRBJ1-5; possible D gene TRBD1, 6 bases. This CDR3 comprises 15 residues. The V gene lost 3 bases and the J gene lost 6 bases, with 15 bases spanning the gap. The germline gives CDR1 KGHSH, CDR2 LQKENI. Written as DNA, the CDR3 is TGTGCCAGCTCACCGGAAACAGGGAAAATTCAGCCCCAGCATTTT. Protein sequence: CASSPETGKIQPQHF. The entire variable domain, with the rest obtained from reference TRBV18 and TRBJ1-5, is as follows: NAGVMQNPRHLVRRRGQEARLRCSPMKGHSHVYWYRQLPEEGLKFMVYLQKENIIDESGMPKERFSAEFPKEGPSILRIQQVVRGDSAAYFCASSPETGKIQPQHFGDGTRLSIL.

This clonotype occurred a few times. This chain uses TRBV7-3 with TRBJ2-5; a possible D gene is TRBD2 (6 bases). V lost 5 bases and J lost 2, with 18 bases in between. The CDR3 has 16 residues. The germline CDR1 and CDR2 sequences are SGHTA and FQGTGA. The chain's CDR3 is CASSPQGGLAQETQYF. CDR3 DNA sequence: TGTGCCAGCAGCCCACAAGGTGGTCTAGCGCAAGAGACCCAGTACTTC. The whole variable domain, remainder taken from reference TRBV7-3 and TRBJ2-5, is GAGVSQTPSNKVTEKGKYVELRCDPISGHTALYWYRQSLGQGPEFLIYFQGTGAADDSGLPNDRFFAVRPEGSVSTLKIQRTERGDSAVYLCASSPQGGLAQETQYFGPGTRLLVL.

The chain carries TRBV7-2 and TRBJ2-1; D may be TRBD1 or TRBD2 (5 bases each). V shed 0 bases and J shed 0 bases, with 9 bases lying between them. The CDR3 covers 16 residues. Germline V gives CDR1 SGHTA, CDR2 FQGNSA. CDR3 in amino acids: CASSLAWDASYNEQFF. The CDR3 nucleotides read TGTGCCAGCAGCTTAGCGTGGGACGCCTCCTACAATGAGCAGTTCTTC.

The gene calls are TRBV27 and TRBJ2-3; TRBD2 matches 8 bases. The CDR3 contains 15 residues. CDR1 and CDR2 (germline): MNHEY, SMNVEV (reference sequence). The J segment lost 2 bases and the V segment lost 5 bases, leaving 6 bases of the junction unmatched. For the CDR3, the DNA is TGTGCCAGCAGTCCGGGAGCGGGAGTCACAGATACGCAGTATTTT. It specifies CASSPGAGVTDTQYF.

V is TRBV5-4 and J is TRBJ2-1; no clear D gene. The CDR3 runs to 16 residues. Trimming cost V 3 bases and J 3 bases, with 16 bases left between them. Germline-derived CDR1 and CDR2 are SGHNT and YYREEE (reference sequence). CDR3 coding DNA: TGTGCCAGCAGCTCCGGTGACGTACTCAACTACAATGAGCAGTTCTTC. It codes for CASSSGDVLNYNEQFF.

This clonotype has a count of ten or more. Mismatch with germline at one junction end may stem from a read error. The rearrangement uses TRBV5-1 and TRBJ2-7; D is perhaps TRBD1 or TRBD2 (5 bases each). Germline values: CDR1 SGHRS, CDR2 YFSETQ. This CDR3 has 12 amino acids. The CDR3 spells CASNLGDYEQYF. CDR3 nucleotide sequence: TGCGCCAGCAACTTGGGGGATTACGAGCAGTACTTC.

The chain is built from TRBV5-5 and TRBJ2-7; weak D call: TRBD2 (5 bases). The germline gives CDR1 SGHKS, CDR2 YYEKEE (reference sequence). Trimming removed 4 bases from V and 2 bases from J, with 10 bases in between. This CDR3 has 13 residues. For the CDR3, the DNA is TGTGCCAGCAGCCCGCCGGGAACCTACGAGCAGTACTTC. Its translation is CASSPPGTYEQYF.

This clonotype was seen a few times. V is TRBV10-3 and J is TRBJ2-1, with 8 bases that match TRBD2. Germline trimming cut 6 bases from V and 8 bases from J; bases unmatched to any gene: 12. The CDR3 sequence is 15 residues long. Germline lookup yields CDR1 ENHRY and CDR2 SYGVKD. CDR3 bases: TGTGCCATCAGAGCCGGGGGAGCGGGAGACGATGAGCAGTTCTTC. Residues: CAIRAGGAGDDEQFF.

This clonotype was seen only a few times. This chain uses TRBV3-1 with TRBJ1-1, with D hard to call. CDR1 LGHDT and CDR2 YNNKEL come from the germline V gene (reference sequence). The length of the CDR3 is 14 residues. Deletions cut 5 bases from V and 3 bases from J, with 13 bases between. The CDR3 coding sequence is TGTGCCAGCAGCAGGTGGTCAGACCACACTGAAGCTTTCTTT. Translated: CASSRWSDHTEAFF.

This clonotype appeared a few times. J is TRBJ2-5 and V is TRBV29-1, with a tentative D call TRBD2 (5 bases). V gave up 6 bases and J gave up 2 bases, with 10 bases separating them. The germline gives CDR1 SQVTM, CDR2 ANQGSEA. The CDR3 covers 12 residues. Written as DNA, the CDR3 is TGCAGCGTCAGAGCGGCTCAAGAGACCCAGTACTTC. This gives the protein CSVRAAQETQYF.

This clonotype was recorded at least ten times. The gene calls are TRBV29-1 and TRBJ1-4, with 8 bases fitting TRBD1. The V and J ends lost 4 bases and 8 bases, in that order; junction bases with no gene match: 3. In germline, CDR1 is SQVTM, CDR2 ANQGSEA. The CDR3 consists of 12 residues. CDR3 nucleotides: TGCAGCGTTGGGCAGGGGGCCGAAAAACTGTTTTTT. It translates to CSVGQGAEKLFF.

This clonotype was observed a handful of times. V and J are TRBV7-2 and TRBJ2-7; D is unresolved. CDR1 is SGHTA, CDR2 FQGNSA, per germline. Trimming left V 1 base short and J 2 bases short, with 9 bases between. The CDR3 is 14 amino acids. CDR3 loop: CASSLVFRAYEQYF. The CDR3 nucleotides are TGTGCCAGCAGCTTAGTATTCAGAGCCTACGAGCAGTACTTC.

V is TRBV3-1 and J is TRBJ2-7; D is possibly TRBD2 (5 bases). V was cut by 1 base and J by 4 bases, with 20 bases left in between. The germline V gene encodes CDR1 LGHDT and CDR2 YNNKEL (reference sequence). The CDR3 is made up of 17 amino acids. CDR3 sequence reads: CASSQGPVGLAGYEQYF. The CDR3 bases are TGTGCCAGCAGCCAAGGGCCCGTCGGTCTAGCCGGTTACGAGCAGTACTTC.

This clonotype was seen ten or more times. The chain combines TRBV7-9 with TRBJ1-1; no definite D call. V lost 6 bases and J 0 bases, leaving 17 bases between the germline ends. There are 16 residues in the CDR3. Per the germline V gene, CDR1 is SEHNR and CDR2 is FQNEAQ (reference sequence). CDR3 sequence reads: CASSSSYGEMNTEAFF. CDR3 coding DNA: TGTGCCAGCAGTTCGAGTTACGGGGAGATGAACACTGAAGCTTTCTTT. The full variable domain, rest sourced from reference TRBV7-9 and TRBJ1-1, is DTGVSQNPRHKITKRGQNVTFRCDPISEHNRLYWYRQTLGQGPEFLTYFQNEAQLEKSRLLSDRFSAERPKGSFSTLEIQRTEQGDSAMYLCASSSSYGEMNTEAFFGQGTRLTVV.

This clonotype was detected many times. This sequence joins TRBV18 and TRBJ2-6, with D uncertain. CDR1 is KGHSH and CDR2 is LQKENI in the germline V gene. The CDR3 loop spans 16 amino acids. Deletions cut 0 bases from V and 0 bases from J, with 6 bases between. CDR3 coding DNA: TGTGCCAGCTCACCACCGCAGACCTCTGGGGCCAACGTCCTGACTTTC. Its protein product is CASSPPQTSGANVLTF.

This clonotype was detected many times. The CDR3 coding sequence is TGCAGCGTTGCATTCGTGCAGGAGCAGTACTTC. Its translation is CSVAFVQEQYF. The rearrangement uses TRBV29-1 and TRBJ2-7, with D unresolved. V was cut by 4 bases and J by 7 bases, with 11 bases left in between. Germline CDR1 reads SQVTM; CDR2 reads ANQGSEA. The CDR3 runs 11 residues.

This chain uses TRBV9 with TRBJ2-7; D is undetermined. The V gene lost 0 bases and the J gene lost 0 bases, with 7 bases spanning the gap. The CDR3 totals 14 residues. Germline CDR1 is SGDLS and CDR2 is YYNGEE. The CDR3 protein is CASSVDGSSYEQYF. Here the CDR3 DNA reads TGTGCCAGCAGCGTAGACGGCAGCTCCTACGAGCAGTACTTC.

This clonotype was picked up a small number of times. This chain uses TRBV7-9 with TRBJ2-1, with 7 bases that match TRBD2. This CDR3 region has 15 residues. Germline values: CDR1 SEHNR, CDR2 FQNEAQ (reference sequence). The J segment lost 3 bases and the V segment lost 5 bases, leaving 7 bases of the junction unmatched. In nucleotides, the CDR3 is TGTGCCAGCAGCCCTGGACTAGGCCTCTACAATGAGCAGTTCTTC. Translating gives CASSPGLGLYNEQFF.

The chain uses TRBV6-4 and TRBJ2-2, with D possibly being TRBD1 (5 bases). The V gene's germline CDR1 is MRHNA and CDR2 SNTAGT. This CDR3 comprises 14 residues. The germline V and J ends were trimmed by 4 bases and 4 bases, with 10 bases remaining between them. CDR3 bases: TGTGCCAGCAGTGTTCAGGGCGGCACCGGGGAGCTGTTTTTT. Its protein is CASSVQGGTGELFF.

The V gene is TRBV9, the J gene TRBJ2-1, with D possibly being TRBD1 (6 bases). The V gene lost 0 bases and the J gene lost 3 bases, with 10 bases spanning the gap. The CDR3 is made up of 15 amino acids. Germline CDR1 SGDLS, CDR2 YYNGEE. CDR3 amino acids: CASSVAGTNYNEQFF. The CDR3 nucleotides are TGTGCCAGCAGCGTAGCCGGGACAAACTACAATGAGCAGTTCTTC.

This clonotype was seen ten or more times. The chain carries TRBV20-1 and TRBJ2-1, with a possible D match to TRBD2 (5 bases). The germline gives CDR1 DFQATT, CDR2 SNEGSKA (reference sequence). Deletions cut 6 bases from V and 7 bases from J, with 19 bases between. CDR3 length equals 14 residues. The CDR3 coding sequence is TGCAGTGCGATCAGAGGGCCGCCGGGGAATGAGCAGTTCTTC. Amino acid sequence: CSAIRGPPGNEQFF.

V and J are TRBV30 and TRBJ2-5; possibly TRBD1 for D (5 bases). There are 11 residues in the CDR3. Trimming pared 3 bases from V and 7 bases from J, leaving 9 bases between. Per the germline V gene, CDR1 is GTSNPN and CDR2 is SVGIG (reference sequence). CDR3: CAWRGLGTQYF. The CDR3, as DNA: TGTGCCTGGAGGGGGCTAGGGACCCAGTACTTC.